This T cell receptor beta chain was sequenced during a study of immune characterization of retroperitoneal liposarcoma. TCRdb fed the PCR reads into MiXCR, producing one record per CDR3 protein. The sample consists of around 2,700 distinct CDR3 sequences, about 39% of them appearing once. In this sample, this clonotype turned up a few times. The sequenced sample was tumor tissue. The TCR comes from a male donor with retroperitoneal liposarcoma.

The CDR3 loop is CAGGRQNTEAFF. The CDR3 coding sequence is TGTGCCGGGGGTCGACAGAACACTGAAGCTTTCTTT. J is TRBJ1-1 and V is TRBV10-3; TRBD1 might be the D (5 bases). V gave up 11 bases and J gave up 1 base, with 11 bases separating them. The CDR3 is 12 amino acids. Germline V gene data show CDR1 as ENHRY and CDR2 as SYGVKD.